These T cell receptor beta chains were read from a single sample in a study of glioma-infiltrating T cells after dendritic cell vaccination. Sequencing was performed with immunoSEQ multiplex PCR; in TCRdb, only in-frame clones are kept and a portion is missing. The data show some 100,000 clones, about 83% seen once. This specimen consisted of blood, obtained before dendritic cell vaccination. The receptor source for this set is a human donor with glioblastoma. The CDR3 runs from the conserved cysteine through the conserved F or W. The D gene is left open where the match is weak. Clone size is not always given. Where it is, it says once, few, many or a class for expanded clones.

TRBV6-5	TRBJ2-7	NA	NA	TGTGCCAGCAGTAAGGGAACAGGGTACTACGAGCAGTACTTC	CASSKGTGYYEQYF
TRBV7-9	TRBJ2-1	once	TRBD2	TGTGCCAGCAGCTACCCCCGTGCTAGCGGGGGGCTCGATGAGCAGTTCTTC	CASSYPRASGGLDEQFF
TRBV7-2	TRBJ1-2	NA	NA	TGTGCCAGCAGCTTAGCGGGAGGAATGACGCTCTATGGCTACACCTTC	CASSLAGGMTLYGYTF
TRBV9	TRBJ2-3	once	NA	TGTGCCAGCAGCGTAGAGCCCGGGGATACGCAGTATTTT	CASSVEPGDTQYF
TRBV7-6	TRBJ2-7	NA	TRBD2	TGTGCCAGCAGCTTAGAGCGGGGGCTGACCTACGAGCAGTACTTC	CASSLERGLTYEQYF
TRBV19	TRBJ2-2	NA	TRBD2	TGTGCCAGTAGTAGTAGCGGGACAAACACCGGGGAGCTGTTTTTT	CASSSSGTNTGELFF
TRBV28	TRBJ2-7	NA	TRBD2	TGTGCCAGCAGTGCCCCTAACCCTAGCGGGAGAGGAGAGCAGTACTTC	CASSAPNPSGRGEQYF
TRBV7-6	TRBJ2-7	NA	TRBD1	TGTGCCAGCAGCTCAGATCTCGGACAGGGGGCACCCTACGAGCAGTACTTC	CASSSDLGQGAPYEQYF
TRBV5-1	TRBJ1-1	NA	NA	TGCGCCAGCAGCTTTGGACAGATGAACACTGAAGCTTTCTTT	CASSFGQMNTEAFF
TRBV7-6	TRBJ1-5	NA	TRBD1	TGTGCCAGCAGCTTACAGGGGACAGCGAACAATCAGCCCCAGCATTTT	CASSLQGTANNQPQHF
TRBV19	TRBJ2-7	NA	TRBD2	TGTGCCAGTAGCATAAGCGGGAGCTCCTACGAGCAGTACTTC	CASSISGSSYEQYF